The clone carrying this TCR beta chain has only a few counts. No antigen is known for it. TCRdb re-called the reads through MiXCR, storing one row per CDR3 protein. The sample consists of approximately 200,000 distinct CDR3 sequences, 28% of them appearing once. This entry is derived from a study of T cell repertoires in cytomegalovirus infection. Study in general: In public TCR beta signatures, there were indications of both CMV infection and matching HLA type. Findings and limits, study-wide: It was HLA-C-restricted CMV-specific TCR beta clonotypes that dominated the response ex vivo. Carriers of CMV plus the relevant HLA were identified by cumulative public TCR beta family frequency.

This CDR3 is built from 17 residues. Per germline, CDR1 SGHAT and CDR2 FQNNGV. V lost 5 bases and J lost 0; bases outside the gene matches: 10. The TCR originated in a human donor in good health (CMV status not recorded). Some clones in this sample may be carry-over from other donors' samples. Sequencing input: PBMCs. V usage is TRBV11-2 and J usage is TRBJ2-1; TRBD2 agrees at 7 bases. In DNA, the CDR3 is TGTGCCAGCAGCCCCCGTGCGGGAGCCAGCTCCTACAATGAGCAGTTCTTC. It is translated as CASSPRAGASSYNEQFF.